This T cell receptor (beta chain) was captured in a study of blood T cell repertoires in COVID-19. CDR1 is LNHDA and CDR2 is SQIVND in the germline V gene (reference sequence). V lost 0 bases and J lost 2, with 14 bases in between. The CDR3 consists of 17 residues. Participants came from roughly 25 US areas, aged about 18 to 100 years. TCRdb's table, derived via immunoSEQ multiplex PCR, lists solely in-frame clones and lacks some. The data show about 380,000 clones, roughly 91% seen once. This clone was detected only once. The TCR was taken from a woman under 30 who had recovered from COVID-19. Material: PBMCs or T cells enriched from blood (not recorded which). The V gene is TRBV19, the J gene TRBJ2-1, with D tentatively TRBD2 (6 bases). The CDR3 DNA is TGTGCCAGTAGTATAGATCGCGGGGTGGCAACCTACAATGAGCAGTTCTTC. Its protein is CASSIDRGVATYNEQFF. Based on the CDR3 plus reference TRBV19 and TRBJ2-1, the full variable domain is DGGITQSPKYLFRKEGQNVTLSCEQNLNHDAMYWYRQDPGQGLRLIYYSQIVNDFQKGDIAEGYSVSREKKESFPLTVTSAQKNPTAFYLCASSIDRGVATYNEQFFGPGTRLTVL.